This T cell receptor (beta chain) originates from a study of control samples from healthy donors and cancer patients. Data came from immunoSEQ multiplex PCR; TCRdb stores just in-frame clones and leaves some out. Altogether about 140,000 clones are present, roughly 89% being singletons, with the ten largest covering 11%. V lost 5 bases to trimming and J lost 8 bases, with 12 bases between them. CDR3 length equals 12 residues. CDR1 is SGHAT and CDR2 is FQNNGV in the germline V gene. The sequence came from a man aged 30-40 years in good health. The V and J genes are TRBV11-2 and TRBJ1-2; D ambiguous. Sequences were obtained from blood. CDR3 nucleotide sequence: TGTGCCAGCAGCCCGAAGGAGAGGGGCTACACCTTC. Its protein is CASSPKERGYTF. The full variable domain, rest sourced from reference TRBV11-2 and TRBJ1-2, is EAGVAQSPRYKIIEKRQSVAFWCNPISGHATLYWYQQILGQGPKLLIQFQNNGVVDDSQLPKDRFSAERLKGVDSTLKIQPAKLEDSAVYLCASSPKERGYTFGSGTRLTVV.